This T cell receptor (beta chain) was obtained from a study of T-cell reconstitution after alpha-beta-depleted transplantation in children. Study outcomes and limitations: At the one-year point after transplant, T-cell counts and TCRbeta diversity were found to come mostly from T cells that had been newly produced. Roughly two months post-transplant, alpha-beta T cells reportedly originated from several hundred graft clones that had expanded.

J was trimmed by 3 bases and V by 5 bases; bases with no gene match: 9. This CDR3 region has 15 residues. About this clonotype: Its antigen is not identified.

Unique molecular identifiers were incorporated during preparation of the TCRbeta library. TCRdb analysed the PCR reads with MiXCR anew, one entry per CDR3 protein. This table has about 120,000 distinct CDR3 sequences, roughly 23% appearing once. The TCR was taken from a male patient aged 2 to 9 who had a stem cell transplant for chronic granulomatous disease, so the T cells may come from the graft donor. This chain joins TRBV12-3 or TRBV12-4 and TRBJ1-1, with 7 positions matching TRBD1. The specimen comprised PBMCs, mostly from graft donor cells, sampled 180 days after TCRalphabeta/CD19-depleted stem cell transplant. CDR3 nucleotide sequence: TGTGCCAGCAGTCCAAGACAGGGCCGGGACACTGAAGCTTTCTTT. This translates into CASSPRQGRDTEAFF.